The 27 T cell receptor beta chains given below trace back to one sample, sequenced in a study of cytomegalovirus exposure and HLA in healthy donors. Sequencing used immunoSEQ multiplex PCR; TCRdb keeps in-frame clones, though not all of them. The sample includes about 310,000 clones, 88% of them seen just once. The sample comprised PBMCs. Source of these receptors: a man younger than 45 in good health and CMV-seronegative.

The gene calls are TRBV5-6 and TRBJ2-7; maybe TRBD1 (5 bases). The CDR3 contains 12 residues. Trimming pared 7 bases from V and 4 bases from J, leaving 12 bases between. Looked up from germline, CDR1 is SGHDT and CDR2 is YYEEEE. CDR3 amino acids: CASEGQTYEQYF. For the CDR3, the DNA is TGTGCCAGCGAAGGACAAACTTACGAGCAGTACTTC.

The genes are TRBV2 and TRBJ2-5; D might be TRBD2 (6 bases). V was pared by 3 bases and J by 5 bases, with 13 bases between. The CDR3 contains 14 residues. CDR1 is SNHLY, CDR2 FYNNEI, per germline. CDR3 sequence reads: CASSDIGGRETQYF. The CDR3 DNA reads as TGTGCCAGCAGTGATATCGGGGGTAGGGAGACCCAGTACTTC.

This clone was recorded a few times. The rearrangement joins TRBV7-6 to TRBJ2-5; D is perhaps TRBD2 (5 bases). Germline CDR1 reads SGHVS; CDR2 reads FNYEAQ. The CDR3 is made up of 12 amino acids. Trimming shortened V by 4 bases and J by 7 bases, and 10 bases separated the two germline ends. The CDR3 DNA reads as TGTGCCAGCAGCTCACTAGTGGGGACCCAGTACTTC. This encodes CASSSLVGTQYF.

This rearrangement joins TRBV11-2 to TRBJ1-2; the D is unclear. V was cut by 2 bases and J by 8 bases, with 9 bases left in between. CDR1 and CDR2 (germline): SGHAT, FQNNGV. CDR3 size: 12 residues. The CDR3 coding sequence is TGTGCCAGCAGCTTATCGGGGTCAGGCTACACCTTC. It encodes CASSLSGSGYTF. Drawing the rest from reference TRBV11-2 and TRBJ1-2, the complete variable domain is EAGVAQSPRYKIIEKRQSVAFWCNPISGHATLYWYQQILGQGPKLLIQFQNNGVVDDSQLPKDRFSAERLKGVDSTLKIQPAKLEDSAVYLCASSLSGSGYTFGSGTRLTVV.

The J gene is TRBJ2-2, the V gene TRBV10-2, with 9 nucleotides matching TRBD2. Germline V gives CDR1 WSHSY, CDR2 SAAADI. The length of the CDR3 is 15 residues. V was pared by 6 bases and J by 3 bases, with 5 bases of the junction left unmatched. The CDR3 DNA is TGCGCCAGCAGGCGGGGACTAGCAGACACCGGGGAGCTGTTTTTT. Translated: CASRRGLADTGELFF.

The chain employs TRBV29-1 and TRBJ2-3; no firm D call. The CDR3 has 14 amino acids. Germline V gene data show CDR1 as SQVTM and CDR2 as ANQGSEA. V was shortened by 4 bases and J by 0 bases, with 11 bases between the two germline ends. This chain's CDR3 is CSVVHSFSTDTQYF. The CDR3 DNA sequence: TGCAGCGTTGTGCACAGCTTCAGCACAGATACGCAGTATTTT.

The V gene is TRBV5-4, the J gene TRBJ2-3; tentatively, D is TRBD1 (5 bases). Germline V lookup: CDR1 SGHNT, CDR2 YYREEE (reference sequence). This CDR3 comprises 13 residues. V was cut by 2 bases and J by 4 bases, with 8 bases left in between. For the CDR3, the DNA is TGTGCCAGCAGCTTAAAAGGGGCAGATACGCAGTATTTT. Translated: CASSLKGADTQYF.

This clone has more than one count but fewer than ten. The rearrangement uses TRBV19 and TRBJ1-1, with a tentative D call TRBD1 (6 bases). Between the trimmed V and J ends, which lost 2 bases and 3 bases, there was a span of 10 bases. CDR3 length: 14 amino acids. The germline V gene encodes CDR1 LNHDA and CDR2 SQIVND (reference sequence). Here the CDR3 DNA reads TGTGCCAGTAGTATAACAGGGATCGACACTGAAGCTTTCTTT. This codes for CASSITGIDTEAFF.

J is TRBJ2-1 and V is TRBV10-3; 7 nucleotides agree with TRBD1. The CDR3 runs to 15 residues. V trimming: 3 bases; J trimming: 2 bases; junction bases outside the gene matches: 4. CDR1 and CDR2 from the germline V gene are ENHRY and SYGVKD. The DNA for the CDR3 is TGTGCCATCAGTGATGCACAGGGGACCTACAATGAGCAGTTCTTC. Amino acid sequence: CAISDAQGTYNEQFF.

The chain couples TRBV10-3 to TRBJ1-4, with 9 positions matching TRBD1. The germline V gene has CDR1 ENHRY and CDR2 SYGVKD. Trimming took 10 bases from V and 8 from J; bases not matched to a gene: 8. The CDR3 extends over 13 amino acids. The CDR3 DNA sequence: TGTGCCACCCGACAGGGGGTCCGAGAAAAACTGTTTTTT. Translated: CATRQGVREKLFF.

The chain has TRBV2 and TRBJ2-3; TRBD1 agrees at 7 bases. Trimming cost V 4 bases and J 0 bases; bases outside gene matches: 4. Germline V gene sequence: CDR1 SNHLY, CDR2 FYNNEI. CDR3 length equals 15 residues. CDR3 residues: CASSGDSISTDTQYF. In DNA, the CDR3 is TGTGCCAGCAGTGGGGACAGTATCAGCACAGATACGCAGTATTTT.

The gene calls are TRBV5-4 and TRBJ1-6; TRBD1 agrees at 10 bases. Germline values: CDR1 SGHNT, CDR2 YYREEE (reference sequence). The CDR3 runs to 15 residues. With V trimmed by 2 bases and J by 9 bases, 5 bases remained unmatched. CDR3 in amino acids: CASSLGTGESSPLHF. The DNA of the CDR3 is TGTGCCAGCAGCTTAGGGACAGGGGAAAGTTCACCCCTCCACTTT.

V is TRBV5-1 and J is TRBJ2-5; a weak D match, TRBD1 (7 bases). Germline CDR1 reads SGHRS; CDR2 reads YFSETQ. The CDR3 length is 13 residues. V lost 5 bases, J lost 5 bases, and 13 bases lay in between. The CDR3 DNA follows: TGCGCCAGCAGGACAGGGACTGGGGAGACCCAGTACTTC. Translating gives CASRTGTGETQYF. The whole variable domain, filled in from reference TRBV5-1 and TRBJ2-5, reads KAGVTQTPRYLIKTRGQQVTLSCSPISGHRSVSWYQQTPGQGLQFLFEYFSETQRNKGNFPGRFSGRQFSNSRSEMNVSTLELGDSALYLCASRTGTGETQYFGPGTRLLVL.

This clone was found a few times. The chain combines TRBV18 with TRBJ2-2; the match to TRBD1 covers 9 bases. The CDR3 totals 13 residues. The J segment lost 5 bases and the V segment lost 8 bases, leaving 3 bases of the junction unmatched. Germline CDR1 KGHSH, CDR2 LQKENI. CDR3 protein: CASTGGLTGELFF. The CDR3 nucleotides are TGTGCCAGCACAGGGGGCCTTACCGGGGAGCTGTTTTTT.

The chain couples TRBV4-1 to TRBJ2-7; 9 bases agree with TRBD1. CDR3 length: 15 amino acids. V lost 4 bases to trimming and J lost 3 bases; unmatched junction nucleotides: 7. Germline CDR1 and CDR2: MGHRA and YSYEKL. The CDR3 DNA reads TGCGCCAGCAGCCCCGGGACAGGGCTTTTCTACGAGCAGTACTTC. This codes for CASSPGTGLFYEQYF.

This rearrangement joins TRBV28 to TRBJ1-1; TRBD1 is a possible D gene (5 bases). V was shortened by 1 base and J by 6 bases, with 21 bases between the two germline ends. The CDR3 loop spans 17 amino acids. Per the germline V gene, CDR1 is MDHEN and CDR2 is SYDVKM. In nucleotides, the CDR3 is TGTGCCAGCAGTTTATCCCACGCCAGGGTTAATTTCCCTGAAGCTTTCTTT. The encoded protein is CASSLSHARVNFPEAFF.

For this clone: Within the sample, other DNA sequences also encode this same CDR3. V usage is TRBV7-2 and J usage is TRBJ2-1; 9 nucleotides match TRBD2. The CDR3 length is 15 residues. CDR1 is SGHTA and CDR2 is FQGNSA in the germline V gene. Losses at the gene ends were 4 bases for V and 4 bases for J; bases not matched to a gene: 5. The CDR3 reads CASSSTSGVYNEQFF. DNA for the CDR3: TGTGCCAGCAGCTCGACTAGCGGCGTTTACAATGAGCAGTTCTTC. Full variable domain (outside the CDR3, taken from reference TRBV7-2 and TRBJ2-1): GAGVSQSPSNKVTEKGKDVELRCDPISGHTALYWYRQSLGQGLEFLIYFQGNSAPDKSGLPSDRFSAERTGGSVSTLTIQRTQQEDSAVYLCASSSTSGVYNEQFFGPGTRLTVL.

The chain uses TRBV7-9 and TRBJ2-3; D is possibly TRBD2 (5 bases). CDR3 length: 16 residues. Trimming pared 5 bases from V and 2 bases from J, leaving 17 bases between. Looked up from germline, CDR1 is SEHNR and CDR2 is FQNEAQ (reference sequence). The DNA for the CDR3 is TGTGCCAGCAGCCGCGGGCCCTACCCCAACACAGATACGCAGTATTTT. Translated: CASSRGPYPNTDTQYF. Variable domain in full (rest from reference TRBV7-9 and TRBJ2-3): DTGVSQNPRHKITKRGQNVTFRCDPISEHNRLYWYRQTLGQGPEFLTYFQNEAQLEKSRLLSDRFSAERPKGSFSTLEIQRTEQGDSAMYLCASSRGPYPNTDTQYFGPGTRLTVL.

This chain links TRBV19 with TRBJ1-3; D is perhaps TRBD1 (6 bases). CDR1 LNHDA and CDR2 SQIVND come from the germline V gene (reference sequence). V dropped 5 bases and J dropped 3 bases, with 14 bases sitting between them. The CDR3 is 15 amino acids. The CDR3 sequence is CASSHTGSLGNTIYF. In DNA form, the CDR3 reads TGTGCCAGTAGTCACACAGGGTCTCTTGGAAACACCATATATTTT. The variable domain in full, completed from reference TRBV19 and TRBJ1-3, reads DGGITQSPKYLFRKEGQNVTLSCEQNLNHDAMYWYRQDPGQGLRLIYYSQIVNDFQKGDIAEGYSVSREKKESFPLTVTSAQKNPTAFYLCASSHTGSLGNTIYFGEGSWLTVV.

The CDR3 sequence: CASSPETGLNEKLFF. The CDR3 DNA reads as TGTGCCAGCAGTCCGGAGACAGGGCTTAATGAAAAACTGTTTTTT. V gene TRBV27 combines with J gene TRBJ1-4, with TRBD1 matching 7 bases. Germline V gene sequence: CDR1 MNHEY, CDR2 SMNVEV (reference sequence). This CDR3 region has 15 residues. V trimming: 5 bases; J trimming: 4 bases; junction bases outside the gene matches: 7.

J is TRBJ1-1 and V is TRBV9, with a weak D call TRBD1 (6 bases). The germline V and J ends were trimmed by 3 bases and 7 bases, with 10 bases remaining between them. CDR1 is SGDLS and CDR2 is YYNGEE in the germline V gene. This CDR3 has 12 amino acids. The CDR3 here is CASSAQGFEAFF. The CDR3 region has the DNA TGTGCCAGCAGCGCACAGGGATTTGAAGCTTTCTTT.

This chain connects TRBV7-2 to TRBJ2-1, with D possibly TRBD2 on 6 matching bases. The CDR3 runs 14 residues. Germline loops: CDR1 SGHTA, CDR2 FQGNSA. The germline V and J ends were trimmed by 5 bases and 2 bases, with 10 bases remaining between them. CDR3 protein: CASSGTAPYNEQFF. The CDR3 DNA is TGTGCCAGCAGCGGGACTGCCCCCTACAATGAGCAGTTCTTC.

This sequence joins TRBV30 and TRBJ2-2; possible D gene TRBD1, 6 bases. The CDR3 covers 15 residues. V lost 5 bases and J 6 bases, leaving 19 bases between the germline ends. Germline-derived CDR1 and CDR2 are GTSNPN and SVGIG (reference sequence). The DNA for the CDR3 is TGTGCCTGGGAGCTCAGGGGAATGGCACCCGGGGAGCTGTTTTTT. It specifies CAWELRGMAPGELFF.

The J gene is TRBJ1-1, the V gene TRBV30, with 8 nucleotides matching TRBD1. Looked up from germline, CDR1 is GTSNPN and CDR2 is SVGIG (reference sequence). The CDR3 length is 16 residues. V trimming: 5 bases; J trimming: 4 bases; junction bases outside the gene matches: 15. The CDR3, as DNA: TGTGCCTGGTCCAAGAACCCAGGGGGCTGGGGCACTGAAGCTTTCTTT. It translates to CAWSKNPGGWGTEAFF.

The CDR3 reads CASHPGSQARSYNSPLHF. The CDR3, as DNA: TGTGCCAGCCACCCCGGGAGCCAGGCCAGGTCCTATAATTCACCCCTCCACTTT. The genes are TRBV21-1 and TRBJ1-6. TRBV21-1 is flagged as a pseudogene. The length of the CDR3 is 18 residues.

The chain links TRBV9 to TRBJ1-1; D not certain. Germline V CDR1 and CDR2: SGDLS, YYNGEE. The germline V and J ends were trimmed by 0 bases and 5 bases, with 11 bases remaining between them. The CDR3 covers 14 residues. The CDR3 loop is CASSVGRSRTEAFF. As DNA, the CDR3 is TGTGCCAGCAGCGTAGGAAGGAGTAGGACTGAAGCTTTCTTT.

The rearrangement joins TRBV4-1 to TRBJ1-5; possibly TRBD1 for D (5 bases). V lost 5 bases and J 4 bases, leaving 12 bases between the germline ends. CDR1 MGHRA and CDR2 YSYEKL come from the germline V gene. The CDR3 runs 14 residues. The CDR3 reads CASSGGTQNQPQHF. The CDR3 DNA reads TGCGCCAGCAGCGGCGGGACTCAGAATCAGCCCCAGCATTTT.